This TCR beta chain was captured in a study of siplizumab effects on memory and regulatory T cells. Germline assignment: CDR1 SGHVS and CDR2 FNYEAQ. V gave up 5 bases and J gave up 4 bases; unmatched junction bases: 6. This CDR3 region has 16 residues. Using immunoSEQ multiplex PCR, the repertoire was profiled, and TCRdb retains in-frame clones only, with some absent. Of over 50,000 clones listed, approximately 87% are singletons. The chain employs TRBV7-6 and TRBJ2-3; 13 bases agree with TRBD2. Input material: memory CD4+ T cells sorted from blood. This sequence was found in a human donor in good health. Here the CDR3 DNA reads TGTGCCAGCAGCCGAGGGACTAGCGGGAAGGCAGATACGCAGTATTTT. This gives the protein CASSRGTSGKADTQYF.